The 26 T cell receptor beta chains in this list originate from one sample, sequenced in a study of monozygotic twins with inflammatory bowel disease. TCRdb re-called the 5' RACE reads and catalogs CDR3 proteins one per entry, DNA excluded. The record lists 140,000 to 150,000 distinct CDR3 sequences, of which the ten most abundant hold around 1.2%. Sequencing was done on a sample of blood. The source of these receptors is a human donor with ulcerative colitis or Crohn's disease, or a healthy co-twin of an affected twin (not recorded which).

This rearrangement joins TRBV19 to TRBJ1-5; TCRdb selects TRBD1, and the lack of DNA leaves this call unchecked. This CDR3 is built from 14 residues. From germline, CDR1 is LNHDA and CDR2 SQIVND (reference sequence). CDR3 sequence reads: CASTRQGVNQPQHF.

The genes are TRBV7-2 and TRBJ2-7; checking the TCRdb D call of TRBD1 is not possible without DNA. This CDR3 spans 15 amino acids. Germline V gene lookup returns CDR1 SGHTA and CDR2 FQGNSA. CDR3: CASSNRGQGSYEQYF. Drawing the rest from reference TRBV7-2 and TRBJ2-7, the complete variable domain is GAGVSQSPSNKVTEKGKDVELRCDPISGHTALYWYRQSLGQGLEFLIYFQGNSAPDKSGLPSDRFSAERTGGSVSTLTIQRTQQEDSAVYLCASSNRGQGSYEQYFGPGTRLTVT.

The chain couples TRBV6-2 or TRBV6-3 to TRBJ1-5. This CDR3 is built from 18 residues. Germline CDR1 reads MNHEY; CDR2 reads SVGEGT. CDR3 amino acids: CASSYSLRRIHLNQPQHF.

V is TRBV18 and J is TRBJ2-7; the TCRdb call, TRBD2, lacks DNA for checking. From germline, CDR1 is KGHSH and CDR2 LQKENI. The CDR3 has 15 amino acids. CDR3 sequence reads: CASSPRVWESYEQYF.

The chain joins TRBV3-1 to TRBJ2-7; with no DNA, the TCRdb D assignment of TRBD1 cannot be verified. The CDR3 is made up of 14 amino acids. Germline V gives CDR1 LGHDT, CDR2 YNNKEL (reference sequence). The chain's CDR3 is CASSLSTGIYEQYF.

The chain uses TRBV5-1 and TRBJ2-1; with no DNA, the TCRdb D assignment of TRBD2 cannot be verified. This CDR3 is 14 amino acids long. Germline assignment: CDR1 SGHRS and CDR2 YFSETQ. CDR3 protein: CASEAGLAVNEQFF.

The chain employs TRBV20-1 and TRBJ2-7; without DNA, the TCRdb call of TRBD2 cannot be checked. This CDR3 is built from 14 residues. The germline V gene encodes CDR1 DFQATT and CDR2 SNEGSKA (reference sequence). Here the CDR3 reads CSASTSGRGYEQYF.

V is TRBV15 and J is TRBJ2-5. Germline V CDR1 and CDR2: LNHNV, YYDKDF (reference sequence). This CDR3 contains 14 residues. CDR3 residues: CATSRRQIGETQYF.

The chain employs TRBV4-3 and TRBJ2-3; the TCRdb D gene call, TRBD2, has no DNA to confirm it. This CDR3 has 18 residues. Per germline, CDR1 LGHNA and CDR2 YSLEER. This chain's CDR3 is CASSQDPAGVGSTDTQYF.

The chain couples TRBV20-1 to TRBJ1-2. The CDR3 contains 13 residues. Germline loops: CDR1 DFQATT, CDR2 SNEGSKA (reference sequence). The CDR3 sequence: CSARDGVNYGYTF.

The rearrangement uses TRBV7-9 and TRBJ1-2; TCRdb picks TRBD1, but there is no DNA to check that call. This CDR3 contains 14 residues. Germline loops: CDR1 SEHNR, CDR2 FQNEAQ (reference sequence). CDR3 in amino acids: CASSFLSRGYGYTF. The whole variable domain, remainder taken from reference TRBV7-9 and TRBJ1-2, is DTGVSQNPRHKITKRGQNVTFRCDPISEHNRLYWYRQTLGQGPEFLTYFQNEAQLEKSRLLSDRFSAERPKGSFSTLEIQRTEQGDSAMYLCASSFLSRGYGYTFGSGTRLTVV.

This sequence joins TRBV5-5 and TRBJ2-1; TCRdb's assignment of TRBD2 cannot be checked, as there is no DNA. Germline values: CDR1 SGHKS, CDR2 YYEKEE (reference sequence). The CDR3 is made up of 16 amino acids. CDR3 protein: CASSWGTSGIFNEQFF.

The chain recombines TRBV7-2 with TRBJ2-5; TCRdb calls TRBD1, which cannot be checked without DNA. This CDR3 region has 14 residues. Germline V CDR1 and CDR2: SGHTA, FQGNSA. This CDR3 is CASSLWNGAETQYF.

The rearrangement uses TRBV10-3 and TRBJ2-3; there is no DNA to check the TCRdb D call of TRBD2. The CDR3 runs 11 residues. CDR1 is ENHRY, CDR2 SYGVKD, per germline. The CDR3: CAISGRDTQYF.

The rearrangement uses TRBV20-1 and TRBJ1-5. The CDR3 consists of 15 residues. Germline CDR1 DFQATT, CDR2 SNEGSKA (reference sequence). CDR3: CSASLKTTRNQPQHF.

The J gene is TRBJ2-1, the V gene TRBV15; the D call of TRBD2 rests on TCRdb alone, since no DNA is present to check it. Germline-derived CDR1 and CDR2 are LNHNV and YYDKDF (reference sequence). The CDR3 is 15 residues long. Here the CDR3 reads CATSRTSGPYNEQFF. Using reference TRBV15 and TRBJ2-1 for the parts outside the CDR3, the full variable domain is DAMVIQNPRYQVTQFGKPVTLSCSQTLNHNVMYWYQQKSSQAPKLLFHYYDKDFNNEADTPDNFQSRRPNTSFCFLDIRSPGLGDTAMYLCATSRTSGPYNEQFFGPGTRLTVL.

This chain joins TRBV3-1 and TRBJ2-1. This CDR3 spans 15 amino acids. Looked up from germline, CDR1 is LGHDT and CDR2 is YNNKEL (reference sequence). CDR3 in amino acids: CASSQGRYPYNEQFF.

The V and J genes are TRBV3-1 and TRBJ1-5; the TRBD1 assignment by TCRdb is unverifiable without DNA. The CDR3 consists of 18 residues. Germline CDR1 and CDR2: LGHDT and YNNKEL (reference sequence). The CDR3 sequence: CASSQRSQGADSNQPQHF. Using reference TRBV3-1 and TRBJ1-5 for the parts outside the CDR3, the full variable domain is DTAVSQTPKYLVTQMGNDKSIKCEQNLGHDTMYWYKQDSKKFLKIMFSYNNKELIINETVPNRFSPKSPDKAHLNLHINSLELGDSAVYFCASSQRSQGADSNQPQHFGDGTRLSIL.

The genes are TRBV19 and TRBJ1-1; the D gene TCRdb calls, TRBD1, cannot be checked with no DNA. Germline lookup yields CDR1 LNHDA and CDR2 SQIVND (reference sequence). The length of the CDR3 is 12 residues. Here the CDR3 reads CASMSSTREAFF.

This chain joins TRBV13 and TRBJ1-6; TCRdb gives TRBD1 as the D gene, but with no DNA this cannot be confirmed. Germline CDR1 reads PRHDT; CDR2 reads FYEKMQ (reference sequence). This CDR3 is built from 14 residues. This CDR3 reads CASSLSGRGSPLHF. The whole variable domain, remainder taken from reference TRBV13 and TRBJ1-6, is AAGVIQSPRHLIKEKRETATLKCYPIPRHDTVYWYQQGPGQDPQFLISFYEKMQSDKGSIPDRFSAQQFSDYHSELNMSSLELGDSALYFCASSLSGRGSPLHFGNGTRLTVT.

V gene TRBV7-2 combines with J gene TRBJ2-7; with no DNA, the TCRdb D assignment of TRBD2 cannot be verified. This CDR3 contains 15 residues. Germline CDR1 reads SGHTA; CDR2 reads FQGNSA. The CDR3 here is CASSIGTISSYEQYF. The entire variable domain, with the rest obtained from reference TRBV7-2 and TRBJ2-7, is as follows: GAGVSQSPSNKVTEKGKDVELRCDPISGHTALYWYRQSLGQGLEFLIYFQGNSAPDKSGLPSDRFSAERTGGSVSTLTIQRTQQEDSAVYLCASSIGTISSYEQYFGPGTRLTVT.

The CDR3 protein is CASSLVFGTGGSYGADTQYF. The chain carries TRBV5-1 and TRBJ2-3; TCRdb's assignment of TRBD1 cannot be checked, as there is no DNA. CDR3 length equals 20 residues. Germline V gene data show CDR1 as SGHRS and CDR2 as YFSETQ.

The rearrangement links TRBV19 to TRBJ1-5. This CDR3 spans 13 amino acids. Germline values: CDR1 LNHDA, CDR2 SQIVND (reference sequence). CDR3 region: CASSDTSNQPQHF. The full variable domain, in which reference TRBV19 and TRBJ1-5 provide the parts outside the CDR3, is DGGITQSPKYLFRKEGQNVTLSCEQNLNHDAMYWYRQDPGQGLRLIYYSQIVNDFQKGDIAEGYSVSREKKESFPLTVTSAQKNPTAFYLCASSDTSNQPQHFGDGTRLSIL.

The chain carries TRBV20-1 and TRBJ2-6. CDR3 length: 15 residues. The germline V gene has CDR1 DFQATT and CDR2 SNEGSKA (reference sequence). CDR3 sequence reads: CSAPNWGSGANVLTF.

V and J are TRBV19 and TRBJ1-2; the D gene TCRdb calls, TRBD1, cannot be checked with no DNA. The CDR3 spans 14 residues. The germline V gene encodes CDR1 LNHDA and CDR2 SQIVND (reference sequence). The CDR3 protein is CASSVAGDDYGYTF.

CDR3 loop: CSARPGGSSPLHF. The chain joins TRBV20-1 to TRBJ1-6; TCRdb selects TRBD1, and the lack of DNA leaves this call unchecked. The CDR3 loop spans 13 amino acids. The germline gives CDR1 DFQATT, CDR2 SNEGSKA (reference sequence).